This T cell receptor (beta chain) was sequenced during a study of T cell responses to AZD1222 COVID-19 vaccine. V was pared by 2 bases and J by 1 base, with 13 bases of the junction left unmatched. The CDR3 totals 18 residues. Germline V gives CDR1 KGHSH, CDR2 LQKENI. For this clone: Its cognate antigen is unknown.

Some clones are missing from TCRdb's copy, which holds only in-frame ones; the method was immunoSEQ multiplex PCR. The sample lists around 170,000 clones; roughly 93% were seen once. Findings and limits, study-wide: Reportedly, close to half of spike-specific TCRs are directed against unmutated variant regions. Donors were chiefly white British, with a greater number of females, and clonal diversity was perhaps underestimated. Only five or six AZD1222 recipients were seropositive at baseline.

The gene calls are TRBV18 and TRBJ2-5; TRBD2 matches 7 bases. The sequences come from peripheral blood, collected on day 0 of AZD1222 vaccination. The TCR originated in an adult in good health. CDR3 amino acids: CASSPEGRGAGSQETQYF. In DNA form, the CDR3 reads TGTGCCAGCTCACCAGAAGGGAGGGGCGCGGGGAGCCAAGAGACCCAGTACTTC.